Listed here is a single T cell receptor (beta chain). This clonotype was seen many times. There is no known antigen for this receptor. The sample holds no much larger clone one base away, and base qualities are not on file. The time point label on this specimen signifies: day 60 (about 2 months) after transplantation. Explained via the paper, the treatment or condition label denotes: allogeneic hematopoietic cell transplantation with graft depleted of TCRalphabeta T cells and CD19 B cells. The children who served as transplant recipients had been given grafts of TCRalphabeta/CD19-depleted allogeneic hematopoietic cells. The CDR3 spans 15 residues, from the cysteine through the phenylalanine. Just the 45-base CDR3 DNA is kept, in frame starting at base 1. The CDR1 and CDR2 encoded by the germline V gene (reference sequence) are LNHNV and YYDKDF. The trim is 0 bases for V and 7 bases for J, with a gap of 15 bases between the germline ends.

Library method: PCR. The data were produced on an Illumina HiSeq 2500. TCR library preparation used molecular barcoding, with unique molecular identifiers applied to normalize quantification of the TCRbeta repertoire. TCRdb reanalyzed the raw reads on its own, using fastp at Q25 for trimming and MiXCR for clone calling, and kept in-frame beta chains. A single entry per CDR3 protein holds the most common genes and DNA from its merged rows. The sample table shows 40,000 to 60,000 distinct CDR3 sequences, and around a tenth are seen once. The top ten clonotypes cover approximately 30% of the sample. The data were obtained in a study of T-cell reconstitution after alpha-beta-depleted transplantation in children (dated by TCRdb to 2016 to 2018). About the study as a whole: The study quantitatively tracked T-cell immune reconstitution after TCRalphabeta/CD19-depleted allogeneic hematopoietic cell transplantation in children using TCR repertoire profiling.

The investigation overall reported the following: Over subsequent months, a decline in hyperexpanded clone frequencies was noted, and after one year, T-cell counts and TCRbeta diversity were mostly ascribed to newly produced T cells. In some patients, the high TCRbeta diversity seen at day 60 was put down to recipient T cells and intrathymic progenitors that had survived conditioning. Apparently early alphabetaT-cell count recovery about two months after transplant reportedly relied on only several hundred rapidly expanded clones derived from non-depleted graft cells.

The input for sequencing was PBMCs, mostly from graft donor cells, taken 60 days after TCRalphabeta/CD19-depleted stem cell transplant. The chain uses TRBV15 and TRBJ1-1, with the identity of the D gene unclear. This sequence was found in a male patient between 2 and 15 years old who had a stem cell transplant for chronic granulomatous disease, so the T cells may come from the graft donor. The nucleotide sequence is TGTGCCACCAGCAGAGACCCGGGTCCCCAGAGTGAAGCTTTCTTT. It translates to CATSRDPGPQSEAFF.